Detailed here is one T cell receptor (beta chain). V was trimmed by 5 bases and J by 3 bases, leaving 10 bases between them. This CDR3 comprises 13 residues. This entry comes from a study of control samples from healthy donors and cancer patients. The protocol was immunoSEQ multiplex PCR, while the TCRdb copy is restricted to in-frame clones and leaves out a portion. The table has 75,000 to 90,000 clones, around 90% seen once. The receptor was derived from a woman aged 45-65 years with colorectal cancer. This chain uses TRBV12-3 or TRBV12-4 with TRBJ1-2; D gene uncertain. Material for sequencing was PBMCs. Here the CDR3 reads CASSRWEDYGYTF. CDR3 bases: TGTGCCAGCAGTCGCTGGGAAGACTATGGCTACACCTTC.